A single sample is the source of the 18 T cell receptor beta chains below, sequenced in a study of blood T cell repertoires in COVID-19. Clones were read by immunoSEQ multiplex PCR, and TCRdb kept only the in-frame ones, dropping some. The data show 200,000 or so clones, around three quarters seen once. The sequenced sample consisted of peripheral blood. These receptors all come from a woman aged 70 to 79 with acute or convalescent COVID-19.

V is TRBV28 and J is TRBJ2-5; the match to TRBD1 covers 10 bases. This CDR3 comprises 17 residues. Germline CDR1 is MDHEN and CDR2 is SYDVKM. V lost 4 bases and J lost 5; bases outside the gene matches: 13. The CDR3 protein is CASSYRTGTGVLETQYF. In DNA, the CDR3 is TGTGCCAGCAGTTATCGAACCGGGACAGGGGTTTTGGAGACCCAGTACTTC. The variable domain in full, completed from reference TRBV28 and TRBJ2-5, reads DVKVTQSSRYLVKRTGEKVFLECVQDMDHENMFWYRQDPGLGLRLIYFSYDVKMKEKGDIPEGYSVSREKKERFSLILESASTNQTSMYLCASSYRTGTGVLETQYFGPGTRLLVL.

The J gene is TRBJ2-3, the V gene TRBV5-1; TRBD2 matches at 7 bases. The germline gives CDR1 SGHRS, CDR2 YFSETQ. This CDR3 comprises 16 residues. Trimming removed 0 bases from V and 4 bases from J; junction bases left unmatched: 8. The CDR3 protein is CASSLGGGSFADTQYF. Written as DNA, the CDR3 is TGCGCCAGCAGCTTGGGAGGCGGGAGTTTCGCAGATACGCAGTATTTT.

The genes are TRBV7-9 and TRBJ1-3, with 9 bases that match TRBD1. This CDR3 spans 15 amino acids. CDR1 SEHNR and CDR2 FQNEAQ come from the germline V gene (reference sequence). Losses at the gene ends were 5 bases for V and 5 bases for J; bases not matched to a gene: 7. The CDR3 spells CASSPSGTGRNTIYF. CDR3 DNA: TGTGCCAGCAGCCCGTCCGGGACAGGGAGAAACACCATATATTTT.

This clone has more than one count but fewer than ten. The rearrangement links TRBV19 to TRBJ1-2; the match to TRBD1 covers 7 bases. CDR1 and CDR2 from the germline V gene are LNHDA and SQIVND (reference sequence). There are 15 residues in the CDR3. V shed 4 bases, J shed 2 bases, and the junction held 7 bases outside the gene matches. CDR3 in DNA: TGTGCCAGTAGTACTCCCAGACAGGGCAACTATGGCTACACCTTC. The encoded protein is CASSTPRQGNYGYTF.

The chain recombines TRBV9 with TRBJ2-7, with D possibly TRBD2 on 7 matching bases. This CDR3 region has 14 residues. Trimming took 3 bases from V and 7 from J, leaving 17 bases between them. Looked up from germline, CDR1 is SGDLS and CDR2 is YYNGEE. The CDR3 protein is CASSGGGLAGEQYF. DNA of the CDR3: TGTGCCAGCAGCGGGGGGGGGCTGGCGGGGGAGCAGTACTTC.

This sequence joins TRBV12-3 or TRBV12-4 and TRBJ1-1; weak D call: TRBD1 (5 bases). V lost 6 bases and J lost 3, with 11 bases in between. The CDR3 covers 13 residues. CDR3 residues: CASSPGLHTEAFF. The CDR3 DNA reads TGTGCCAGCAGCCCGGGACTCCACACTGAAGCTTTCTTT.

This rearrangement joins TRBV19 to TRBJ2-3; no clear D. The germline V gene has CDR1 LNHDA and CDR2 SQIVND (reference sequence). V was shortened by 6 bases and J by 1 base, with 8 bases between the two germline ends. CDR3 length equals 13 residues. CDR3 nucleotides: TGTGCCAGTAGCTCAGGCGGCACAGATACGCAGTATTTT. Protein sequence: CASSSGGTDTQYF.

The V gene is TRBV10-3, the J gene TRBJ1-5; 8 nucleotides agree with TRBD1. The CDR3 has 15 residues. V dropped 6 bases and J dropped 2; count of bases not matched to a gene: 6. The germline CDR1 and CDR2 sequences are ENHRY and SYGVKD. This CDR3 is CAISQQGGGNQPQHF. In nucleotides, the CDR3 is TGTGCCATCAGCCAACAGGGGGGAGGCAATCAGCCCCAGCATTTT.

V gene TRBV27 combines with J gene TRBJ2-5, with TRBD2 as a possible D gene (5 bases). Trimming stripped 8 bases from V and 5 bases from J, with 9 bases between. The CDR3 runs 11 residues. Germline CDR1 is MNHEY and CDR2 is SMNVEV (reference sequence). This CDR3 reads CASGRRETQYF. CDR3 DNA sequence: TGTGCCAGCGGCCGGAGGGAGACCCAGTACTTC.

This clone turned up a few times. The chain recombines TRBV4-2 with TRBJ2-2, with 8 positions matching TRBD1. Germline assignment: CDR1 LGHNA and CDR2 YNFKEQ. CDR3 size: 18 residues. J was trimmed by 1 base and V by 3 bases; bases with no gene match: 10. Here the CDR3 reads CASSQYGQGGWNTGELFF. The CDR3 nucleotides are TGTGCCAGCAGCCAGTATGGACAGGGCGGTTGGAACACCGGGGAGCTGTTTTTT.

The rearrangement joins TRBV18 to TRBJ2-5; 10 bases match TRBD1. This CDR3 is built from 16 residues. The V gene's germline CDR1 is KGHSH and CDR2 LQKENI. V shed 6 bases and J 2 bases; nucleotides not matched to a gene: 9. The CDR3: CASSEPGQGRQETQYF. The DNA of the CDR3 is TGTGCCAGCTCGGAGCCGGGACAGGGGAGGCAAGAGACCCAGTACTTC. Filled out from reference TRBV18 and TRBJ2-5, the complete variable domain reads NAGVMQNPRHLVRRRGQEARLRCSPMKGHSHVYWYRQLPEEGLKFMVYLQKENIIDESGMPKERFSAEFPKEGPSILRIQQVVRGDSAAYFCASSEPGQGRQETQYFGPGTRLLVL.

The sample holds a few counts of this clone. Written as DNA, the CDR3 is TGTGCCAGCAGGGACAGGGGGAAGAATTCACCCCTCCACTTT. Translating gives CASRDRGKNSPLHF. This chain links TRBV6-5 with TRBJ1-6, with 10 positions matching TRBD1. This CDR3 region has 14 residues. Germline assignment: CDR1 MNHEY and CDR2 SVGAGI. Losses at the gene ends were 6 bases for V and 7 bases for J; bases not matched to a gene: 3.

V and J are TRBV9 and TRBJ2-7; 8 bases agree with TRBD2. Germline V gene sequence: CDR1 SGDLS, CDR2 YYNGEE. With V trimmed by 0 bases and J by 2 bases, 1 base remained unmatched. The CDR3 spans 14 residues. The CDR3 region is CASSVAGGPYEQYF. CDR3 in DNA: TGTGCCAGCAGCGTAGCGGGAGGGCCCTACGAGCAGTACTTC.

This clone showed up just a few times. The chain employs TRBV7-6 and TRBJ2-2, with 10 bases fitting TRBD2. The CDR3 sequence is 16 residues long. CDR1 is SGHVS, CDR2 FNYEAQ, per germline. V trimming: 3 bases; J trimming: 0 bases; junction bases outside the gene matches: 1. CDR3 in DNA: TGTGCCAGCAGCTTCACTAGCGGGACGAACACCGGGGAGCTGTTTTTT. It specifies CASSFTSGTNTGELFF.

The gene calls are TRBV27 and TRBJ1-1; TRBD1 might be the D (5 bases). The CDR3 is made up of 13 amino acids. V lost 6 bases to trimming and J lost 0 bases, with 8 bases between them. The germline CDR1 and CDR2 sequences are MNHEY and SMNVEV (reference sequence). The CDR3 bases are TGTGCCAGCAGGGCAGGGATGAACACTGAAGCTTTCTTT. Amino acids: CASRAGMNTEAFF.

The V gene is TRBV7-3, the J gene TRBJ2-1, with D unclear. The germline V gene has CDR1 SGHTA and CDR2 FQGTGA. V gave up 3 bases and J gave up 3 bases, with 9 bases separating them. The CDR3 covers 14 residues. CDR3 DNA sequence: TGTGCCAGCAGCTTGCTGAATAGCTACAATGAGCAGTTCTTC. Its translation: CASSLLNSYNEQFF.

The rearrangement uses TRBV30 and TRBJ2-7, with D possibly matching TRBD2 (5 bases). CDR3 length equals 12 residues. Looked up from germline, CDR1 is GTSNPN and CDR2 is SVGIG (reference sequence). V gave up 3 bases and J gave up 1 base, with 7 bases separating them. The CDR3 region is CAWSGDSYEQYF. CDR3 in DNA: TGTGCCTGGAGCGGGGATTCCTACGAGCAGTACTTC.

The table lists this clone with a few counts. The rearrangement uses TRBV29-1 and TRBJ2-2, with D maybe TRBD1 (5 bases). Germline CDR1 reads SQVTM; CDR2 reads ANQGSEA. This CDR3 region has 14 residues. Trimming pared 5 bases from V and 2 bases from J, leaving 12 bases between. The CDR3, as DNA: TGCAGCGTTACAGGAGCTATTAACACCGGGGAGCTGTTTTTT. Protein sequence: CSVTGAINTGELFF.